These 13 T cell receptor beta chains share one sample of origin, sequenced in a study of T cell responses to AZD1222 COVID-19 vaccine (dated by TCRdb to the early 2020s). The protocol used for the library was the immunoSEQ multiplex PCR assay. The table was pulled from immuneACCESS by TCRdb, which kept in-frame rearrangements only. Such tables lose some clones; where checked, under half of the loss comes from unresolved V genes, and the rest has no known cause. The sample table lists about 85,000 clones, over 80% of them with a count of one. Around 17% of the sample comes from the top ten. Explained via the paper, the time point label denotes: baseline before first vaccination. The sample here was peripheral blood, taken on day 0 of AZD1222 vaccination. These receptors originate from an adult in good health.

V is TRBV19 and J is TRBJ2-2; 13 nucleotides agree with TRBD2. Germline V gene sequence: CDR1 LNHDA, CDR2 SQIVND (reference sequence). This CDR3 has 18 amino acids. V was pared by 0 bases and J by 0 bases, with 1 base of the junction left unmatched. The CDR3 region has the DNA TGTGCCAGTAGTATAGAGACTAGCGGGAGGACGAACACCGGGGAGCTGTTTTTT. This sequence encodes CASSIETSGRTNTGELFF.

This clone was seen only a few times. J is TRBJ1-1 and V is TRBV5-4; D is perhaps TRBD1 (5 bases). Trimming shortened V by 4 bases and J by 7 bases, and 11 bases separated the two germline ends. CDR1 is SGHNT and CDR2 is YYREEE in the germline V gene (reference sequence). This CDR3 has 12 residues. The CDR3 DNA follows: TGTGCCAGCAGCGACGACAGAATTGAAGCTTTCTTT. Translating gives CASSDDRIEAFF.

The V and J genes are TRBV27 and TRBJ1-6; D might be TRBD1 (5 bases). The germline V and J ends were trimmed by 2 bases and 10 bases, with 9 bases remaining between them. The CDR3 totals 13 residues. CDR1 is MNHEY and CDR2 is SMNVEV in the germline V gene (reference sequence). The CDR3 is CASSLGGGSPLHF. The CDR3 coding sequence is TGTGCCAGCAGTTTAGGGGGAGGGTCACCCCTCCACTTT.

The chain has TRBV30 and TRBJ1-1; 7 bases match TRBD1. The CDR3 spans 15 residues. J was trimmed by 5 bases and V by 0 bases; bases with no gene match: 9. Germline CDR1 is GTSNPN and CDR2 is SVGIG (reference sequence). The CDR3 loop is CAWSVGGQPRTEAFF. CDR3 DNA sequence: TGTGCCTGGAGTGTCGGGGGACAGCCGAGGACTGAAGCTTTCTTT. The full variable domain, with the rest looked up from reference TRBV30 and TRBJ1-1, is SQTIHQWPATLVQPVGSPLSLECTVEGTSNPNLYWYRQAAGRGLQLLFYSVGIGQISSEVPQNLSASRPQDRQFILSSKKLLLSDSGFYLCAWSVGGQPRTEAFFGQGTRLTVV.

The chain carries TRBV14 and TRBJ1-2; D remains unclear. Germline V gene sequence: CDR1 SGHDN, CDR2 FVKESK. This CDR3 is built from 14 residues. V lost 4 bases to trimming and J lost 4 bases, with 13 bases between them. The CDR3 DNA reads as TGTGCCAGCAGCCCCCGAGGTATTTTCTATGGCTACACCTTC. Translated: CASSPRGIFYGYTF.

The chain joins TRBV30 to TRBJ1-6; perhaps TRBD1 as D (6 bases). Germline CDR1 reads GTSNPN; CDR2 reads SVGIG (reference sequence). The CDR3 is made up of 14 amino acids. V gave up 2 bases and J gave up 11 bases, with 16 bases separating them. The CDR3 sequence: CAWSKDSPMAPLHF. The CDR3 coding sequence is TGTGCCTGGAGTAAGGACAGCCCCATGGCACCCCTCCACTTT.

In this sample, this clone turned up once. The chain links TRBV28 to TRBJ2-7; 10 nucleotides agree with TRBD2. The CDR3 is 17 amino acids. The V and J ends lost 2 bases and 2 bases, in that order; junction bases with no gene match: 9. Germline CDR1 and CDR2: MDHEN and SYDVKM. The CDR3 loop reads CASSLHPGLADTYEQYF. The CDR3 nucleotides read TGTGCCAGCAGTTTACACCCTGGACTAGCGGATACCTACGAGCAGTACTTC.

The chain employs TRBV4-2 and TRBJ1-1, with a possible D match to TRBD1 (6 bases). The V and J ends lost 0 bases and 9 bases respectively, with 14 bases between them. Germline V gene sequence: CDR1 LGHNA, CDR2 YNFKEQ. The CDR3 is 14 residues long. CDR3 bases: TGTGCCAGCAGCCAAGAGGGACACCGGCCCCAAGCTTTCTTT. Its translation is CASSQEGHRPQAFF.

The rearrangement links TRBV11-3 to TRBJ2-1; D perhaps matches TRBD2 (6 bases). The V gene's germline CDR1 is SGHNT and CDR2 YENEEA. V shed 6 bases and J shed 0 bases, with 12 bases lying between them. The CDR3 runs 15 residues. CDR3 loop: CASSSGTFSYNEQFF. Here the CDR3 DNA reads TGTGCCAGCAGTTCCGGGACTTTCTCCTACAATGAGCAGTTCTTC.

CDR3 DNA: TGTGCCAGCGCAAAACGTCGGGGGAACACTGAAGCTTTCTTT. It yields the protein CASAKRRGNTEAFF. V gene TRBV28 combines with J gene TRBJ1-1; D remains unclear. Germline loops: CDR1 MDHEN, CDR2 SYDVKM. V was shortened by 8 bases and J by 1 base, with 14 bases between the two germline ends. The CDR3 length is 14 residues.

The J gene is TRBJ2-1, the V gene TRBV29-1; D is possibly TRBD2 (6 bases). The V end lost 7 bases, the J end lost 4 bases, and 11 bases lay between the germline ends. The CDR3 spans 12 residues. Germline values: CDR1 SQVTM, CDR2 ANQGSEA. The CDR3 sequence is CSGGTPYNEQFF. In DNA form, the CDR3 reads TGCAGCGGGGGGACTCCTTACAATGAGCAGTTCTTC.

V is TRBV30 and J is TRBJ1-5; possibly TRBD1 for D (5 bases). The CDR3 is made up of 14 amino acids. CDR1 is GTSNPN, CDR2 SVGIG, per germline (reference sequence). With 0 bases removed from V and 7 bases from J, the gap between germline ends came to 13 bases. The chain's CDR3 is CAWSVSGRQQPQHF. The CDR3 DNA follows: TGTGCCTGGAGTGTGTCGGGGCGGCAACAGCCCCAGCATTTT.

The chain employs TRBV28 and TRBJ1-5; weak D call: TRBD1 (5 bases). Per germline, CDR1 MDHEN and CDR2 SYDVKM. This CDR3 region has 14 residues. The ends were cut back, 6 bases at V and 9 bases at J, with 18 bases in the middle. CDR3 amino acids: CASRRKPSGRPQHF. The CDR3 coding sequence is TGTGCCAGCAGGCGGAAGCCGTCGGGGCGGCCCCAGCATTTT.